The present entry profiles one T cell receptor (beta chain) with its context. Antigen unknown. This sample is drawn from a study of shared clonotypes between healthy human individuals. On the study more broadly: CD4 naive cells filled three plates per donor, CD4 memory three, CD8 naive two and CD8 memory one. Study-level points and caveats: Naive subsets generally exceeded memory subsets in estimated richness. A reduction in generation probabilities was seen for non-shared clonotypes relative to those shared by all four donors.

CD45RA-negative memory and CD45RA+ naive subsets were split from the CD4+ cells. Clones were read by immunoSEQ multiplex PCR, and TCRdb kept only the in-frame ones, dropping some. The sample shows roughly 1,500,000 clones, under 99% of them seen only once. From germline, CDR1 is ENHRY and CDR2 SYGVKD. J lost 2 bases, V lost 5 bases, and 12 bases had no gene match. This CDR3 is built from 19 residues. The V call is TRBV10-3, the J call TRBJ2-3, with TRBD2 matching 14 bases. Sequenced input: naive CD4+ T cells sorted from blood. Documented subset: CD45RA+ positively selected. The source of this sequence is a man in his thirties or forties in good health. The CDR3 is CAISLTSGREGIITDTQYF. In nucleotides, the CDR3 is TGTGCCATCAGTTTGACTAGCGGGAGGGAGGGAATAATCACAGATACGCAGTATTTT.